This T cell receptor (beta chain) was documented in a study of early T cells in non-severe SARS-CoV-2 infection. About the study: Sequencing targeted bulk RNA from unsorted whole blood, leaving chains unpaired.

TCRdb called the 5' RACE reads again in MiXCR, with one record for every CDR3 protein. Among approximately 79,000 distinct CDR3 sequences listed, roughly 12% were seen once. The sequenced sample was whole blood. The receptor's source is an adult who was a healthcare worker with PCR-confirmed SARS-CoV-2 infection or an uninfected control (not recorded which).

For the CDR3, the DNA is TGTGCCAGCAGCTTAATCTCAGGGGTTGGTGAAGCTTTCTTT. Protein product: CASSLISGVGEAFF. The chain employs TRBV7-9 and TRBJ1-1; maybe TRBD1 (6 bases). The CDR3 loop spans 14 amino acids. V was cut by 2 bases and J by 7 bases, with 14 bases left in between. The germline CDR1 and CDR2 sequences are SEHNR and FQNEAQ (reference sequence).